A single T cell receptor (beta chain) is shown here with its context. The antigen remains undetermined. The data stem from a study of shared clonotypes between healthy human individuals. Study at large: A couple of women and three men aged 18 to 49 served as donors. Findings and limits, study-wide: Few donors restricted represented genetic and exposure-history diversity. It was the non-shared clonotypes that had lower generation probabilities than clonotypes shared by all four donors.

Only in-frame clones appear in the TCRdb table, and some are missing; sequencing was by immunoSEQ multiplex PCR. This table has about a million clones, about 80% appearing once. Germline CDR1 and CDR2: MNHNS and SASEGT. This CDR3 is built from 16 residues. V lost 3 bases to trimming and J lost 0 bases, with 14 bases between them. Adult donors, all healthy and HIV-negative, had no recent acute infections or vaccinations. The specimen sequenced was memory CD4+ T cells sorted from blood. Subset: CD45RA-negative fraction. This rearrangement joins TRBV6-1 to TRBJ1-2; no firm D call. This TCR was sampled from a young man in good health. CDR3 protein: CASSESMSGANYGYTF. CDR3 coding DNA: TGTGCCAGCAGTGAGTCGATGTCAGGAGCTAACTATGGCTACACCTTC.